These 17 T cell receptor beta chains were all obtained from the same sample, sequenced in a study of T cell responses to AZD1222 COVID-19 vaccine. TCRdb keeps only in-frame clones here, not all; method: immunoSEQ multiplex PCR. Altogether tens of thousands of clones are present, around 82% being singletons, with the ten largest covering under 7%. The sequences come from peripheral blood, collected on day 0 of AZD1222 vaccination. These receptors were obtained from an adult in good health.

V and J are TRBV27 and TRBJ1-1, with D perhaps TRBD1 (5 bases). Trimming removed 3 bases from V and 4 bases from J, with 9 bases in between. The CDR3 totals 13 residues. Germline values: CDR1 MNHEY, CDR2 SMNVEV (reference sequence). CDR3 coding DNA: TGTGCCAGCAGTTTCCAGGGTTCCACTGAAGCTTTCTTT. Translating it yields CASSFQGSTEAFF.

V gene TRBV7-6 combines with J gene TRBJ2-7, with a tentative D call TRBD1 (6 bases). This CDR3 is built from 13 residues. The ends were cut back, 6 bases at V and 7 bases at J, with 16 bases in the middle. Germline V gives CDR1 SGHVS, CDR2 FNYEAQ. The CDR3, as DNA: TGTGCCAGCAGTAGTGCAGGGGCGCTAGAGCAGTACTTC. Translated, it gives CASSSAGALEQYF.

The chain couples TRBV9 to TRBJ1-1, with TRBD1 identical over 7 bases. The CDR3 is 14 residues long. The V and J ends lost 3 bases and 2 bases, in that order; junction bases with no gene match: 4. Germline V gene sequence: CDR1 SGDLS, CDR2 YYNGEE. The CDR3 loop is CASSAGQVNTEAFF. The CDR3 DNA is TGTGCCAGCAGCGCCGGACAGGTCAACACTGAAGCTTTCTTT.

This chain connects TRBV5-4 to TRBJ1-1; 7 nucleotides agree with TRBD1. CDR3 length: 15 residues. Germline V CDR1 and CDR2: SGHNT, YYREEE (reference sequence). Unmatched junction bases numbered 4, after V lost 0 bases and J lost 2 bases. Here the CDR3 reads CASSLGYRGNTEAFF. DNA for the CDR3: TGTGCCAGCAGCTTGGGGTACAGGGGCAACACTGAAGCTTTCTTT.

In this sample, this clone turned up a few times. The rearrangement joins TRBV6-1 to TRBJ1-4; D may be TRBD1 (5 bases). Per germline, CDR1 MNHNS and CDR2 SASEGT. The V gene lost 0 bases and the J gene lost 6 bases, with 11 bases spanning the gap. The CDR3 consists of 15 residues. The CDR3 nucleotides are TGTGCCAGCAGTGAAGCGCAGGGTAGGGATGAAAAACTGTTTTTT. As protein: CASSEAQGRDEKLFF.

V gene TRBV5-4 combines with J gene TRBJ1-5; TRBD1 is a possible D gene (5 bases). The ends were cut back, 4 bases at V and 2 bases at J, with 13 bases in the middle. The germline V gene encodes CDR1 SGHNT and CDR2 YYREEE (reference sequence). The CDR3 is 15 amino acids. This CDR3 is CASSQGGGGNQPQHF. In DNA, the CDR3 is TGTGCCAGCAGCCAAGGTGGGGGAGGCAATCAGCCCCAGCATTTT.

V gene TRBV27 combines with J gene TRBJ1-2; TRBD1 is a possible D gene (5 bases). The V gene's germline CDR1 is MNHEY and CDR2 SMNVEV (reference sequence). V gave up 5 bases and J gave up 5 bases, with 12 bases separating them. The CDR3 consists of 13 residues. CDR3 in DNA: TGTGCCAGCAGTCCCTGGTCAGGGTATGGCTACACCTTC. This gives the protein CASSPWSGYGYTF.

The gene calls are TRBV2 and TRBJ2-3, with TRBD2 identical over 7 bases. The CDR3 extends over 15 amino acids. Germline CDR1 SNHLY, CDR2 FYNNEI. The junction had 1 base not matched to a gene; V was cut back by 1 base and J by 0 bases. Here the CDR3 DNA reads TGTGCCAGCAGTGAAGGGGAGGGGAGCACAGATACGCAGTATTTT. It yields the protein CASSEGEGSTDTQYF.

The gene calls are TRBV7-9 and TRBJ2-7, with D tentatively TRBD2 (6 bases). Germline CDR1 SEHNR, CDR2 FQNEAQ (reference sequence). V was cut by 5 bases and J by 7 bases, with 18 bases left in between. This CDR3 is built from 14 residues. In DNA, the CDR3 is TGTGCCAGCAGCCTCCGGACTACATCCGAGGAGCAGTACTTC. It encodes CASSLRTTSEEQYF.

This chain links TRBV7-9 with TRBJ1-5; D may be TRBD1 (5 bases). Germline CDR1 is SEHNR and CDR2 is FQNEAQ (reference sequence). Trimming pared 5 bases from V and 2 bases from J, leaving 13 bases between. CDR3 length: 15 residues. The CDR3 loop is CASSQGIGGNQPQHF. DNA of the CDR3: TGTGCCAGCAGCCAGGGTATTGGGGGCAATCAGCCCCAGCATTTT.

The chain links TRBV9 to TRBJ1-2; 8 nucleotides align to TRBD1. Germline CDR1 SGDLS, CDR2 YYNGEE. This CDR3 has 15 amino acids. V dropped 6 bases and J dropped 0; count of bases not matched to a gene: 7. The CDR3 here is CASTPGGLANYGYTF. CDR3 coding DNA: TGTGCCAGCACCCCAGGGGGCTTAGCTAACTATGGCTACACCTTC.

This chain links TRBV29-1 with TRBJ2-1, with 10 bases fitting TRBD2. CDR3 size: 17 residues. Germline-derived CDR1 and CDR2 are SQVTM and ANQGSEA. V dropped 5 bases and J dropped 10; count of bases not matched to a gene: 20. The CDR3 DNA follows: TGCAGCGTTCAAAGCATCGGGAGGACTAGCGGAGGGGGCGAGCAGTTCTTC. Translated, it gives CSVQSIGRTSGGGEQFF.

The chain has TRBV6-5 and TRBJ2-3, with 8 positions matching TRBD2. The CDR3 spans 13 residues. Germline CDR1 reads MNHEY; CDR2 reads SVGAGI. Trimming at V came to 9 bases and at J to 4 bases, leaving 6 bases not matched to a gene. CDR3 sequence (DNA): TGTGCCAGTAGGAACGGGGGGGCAGATACGCAGTATTTT. It encodes CASRNGGADTQYF.

The chain couples TRBV4-1 to TRBJ2-7, with 10 bases matching TRBD1. The ends lost 0 bases at V and 6 bases at J; junction bases unmatched: 5. Germline V gene data show CDR1 as MGHRA and CDR2 as YSYEKL. CDR3 size: 15 residues. In nucleotides, the CDR3 is TGCGCCAGCAGCCAAGACGGGACAGGGGTGGGCGAGCAGTACTTC. This gives the protein CASSQDGTGVGEQYF.

The chain is built from TRBV5-6 and TRBJ1-2; D unresolved. The CDR3 totals 15 residues. Germline CDR1 SGHDT, CDR2 YYEEEE. Trimming removed 5 bases at V and 2 bases at J, with 16 bases between. The CDR3 DNA follows: TGTGCCAGCAGGCCCGGAATGTGGGCCAACTATGGCTACACCTTC. Translating it yields CASRPGMWANYGYTF.

This clone was detected once. Here the CDR3 DNA reads TGTGCCAGCAGCCCCGGTAGGGATGAAGGCTACACCTTC. As protein: CASSPGRDEGYTF. This rearrangement joins TRBV12-3 or TRBV12-4 to TRBJ1-2, with D unresolved. V was trimmed by 6 bases and J by 8 bases, leaving 16 bases between them. The CDR3 runs 13 residues.

This sequence joins TRBV10-3 and TRBJ1-1, with a possible D match to TRBD1 (5 bases). This CDR3 region has 15 residues. CDR1 is ENHRY and CDR2 is SYGVKD in the germline V gene. V was clipped by 1 base and J by 1 base, with 10 bases between them. CDR3 region: CAISEFAGGNTEAFF. The CDR3, as DNA: TGTGCCATCAGTGAGTTCGCTGGGGGGAACACTGAAGCTTTCTTT.